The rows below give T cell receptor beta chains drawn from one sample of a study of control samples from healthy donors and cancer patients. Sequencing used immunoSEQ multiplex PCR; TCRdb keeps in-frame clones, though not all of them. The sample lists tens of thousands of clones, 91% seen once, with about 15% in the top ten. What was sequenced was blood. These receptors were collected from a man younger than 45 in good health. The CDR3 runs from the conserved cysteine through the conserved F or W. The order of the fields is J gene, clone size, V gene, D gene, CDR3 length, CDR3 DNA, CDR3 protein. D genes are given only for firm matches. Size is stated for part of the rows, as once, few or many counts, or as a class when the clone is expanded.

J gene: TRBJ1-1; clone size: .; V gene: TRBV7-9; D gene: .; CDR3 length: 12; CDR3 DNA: TGTGCCAGCAGCGAGTTTCCCGAAACGGCTTTCTTT; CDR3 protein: CASSEFPETAFF
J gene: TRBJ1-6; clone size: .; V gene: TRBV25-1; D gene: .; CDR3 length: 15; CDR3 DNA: TGTGCCAGCAGTGATATTGGACAGCGAAATTCACCCCTCCACTTT; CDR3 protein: CASSDIGQRNSPLHF
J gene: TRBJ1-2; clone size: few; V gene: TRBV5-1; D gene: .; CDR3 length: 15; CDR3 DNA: TGCGCCAGCAGCTTGTTAGGGAGACCTAACTATGGCTACACCTTC; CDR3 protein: CASSLLGRPNYGYTF
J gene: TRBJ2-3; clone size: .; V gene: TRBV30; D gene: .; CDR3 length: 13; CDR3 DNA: TGTGCCTGGGATAGGGGTGGGACAGATACGCAGTATTTT; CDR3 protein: CAWDRGGTDTQYF
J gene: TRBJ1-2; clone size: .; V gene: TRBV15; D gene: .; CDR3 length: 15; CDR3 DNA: TGTGCCACCAGCGCACAATCAACAGGGAGTAGTGGCTACACCTTC; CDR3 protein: CATSAQSTGSSGYTF
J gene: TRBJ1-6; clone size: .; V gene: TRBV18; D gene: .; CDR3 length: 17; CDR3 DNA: TGTGCCAGCTCACCAGGGGCAGCGAGCTCCTATAATTCACCCCTCCACTTT; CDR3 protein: CASSPGAASSYNSPLHF
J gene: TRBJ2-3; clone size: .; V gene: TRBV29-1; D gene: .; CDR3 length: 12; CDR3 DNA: TGCAGCGTTGCAGGGTACACAGATACGCAGTATTTT; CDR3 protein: CSVAGYTDTQYF
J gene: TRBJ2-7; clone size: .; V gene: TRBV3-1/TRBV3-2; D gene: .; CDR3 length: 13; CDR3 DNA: TGTGCCAGCAGCCAGAAAGCGGCTTACGAGCAGTACTTC; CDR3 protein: CASSQKAAYEQYF
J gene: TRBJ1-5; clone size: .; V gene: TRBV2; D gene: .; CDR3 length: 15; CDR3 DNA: TGTGCCAGCAGGGACGACAGGAGGAGCAATCAGCCCCAGCATTTT; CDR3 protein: CASRDDRRSNQPQHF
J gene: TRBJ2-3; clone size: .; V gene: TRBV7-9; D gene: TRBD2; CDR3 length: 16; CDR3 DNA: TGTGCCAGCAGTTGGATAGCGGGGGATAGCACAGATACGCAGTATTTT; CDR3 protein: CASSWIAGDSTDTQYF
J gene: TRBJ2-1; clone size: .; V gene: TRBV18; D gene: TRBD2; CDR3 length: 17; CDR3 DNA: TGTGCCAGCTCACCACGTGGACTAGCGGGAGGGGGCAATGAGCAGTTCTTC; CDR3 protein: CASSPRGLAGGGNEQFF
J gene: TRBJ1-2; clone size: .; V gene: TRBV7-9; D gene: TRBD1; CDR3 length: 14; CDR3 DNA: TGTGCCAGCAGCGCCGGACAGGGGAGCGGTGGCTACACCTTC; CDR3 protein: CASSAGQGSGGYTF
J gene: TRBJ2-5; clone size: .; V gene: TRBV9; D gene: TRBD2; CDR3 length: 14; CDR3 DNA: TGTGCCAGCAGCGTAGTGGGGGGGCAAGAGACCCAGTACTTC; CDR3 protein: CASSVVGGQETQYF
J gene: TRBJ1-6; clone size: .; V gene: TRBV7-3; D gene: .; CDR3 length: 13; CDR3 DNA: TGTGCCAGCAGCTTAGACAGGAATTCACCCCTCCACTTT; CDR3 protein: CASSLDRNSPLHF
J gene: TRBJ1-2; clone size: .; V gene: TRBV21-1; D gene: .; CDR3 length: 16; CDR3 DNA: TGTGCCAGCAGCAAACCATTGGGACAGGGGGCTGGGGGCTACACCTTC; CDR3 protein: CASSKPLGQGAGGYTF
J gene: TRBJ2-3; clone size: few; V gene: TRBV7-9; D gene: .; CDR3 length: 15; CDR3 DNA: TGTGCCAGTACCTGGGGACGCATCAGCACAGATACGCAGTATTTT; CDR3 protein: CASTWGRISTDTQYF
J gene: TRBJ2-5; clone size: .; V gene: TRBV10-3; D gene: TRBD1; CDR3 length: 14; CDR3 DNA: TGTGCCATCAGCGGGACAGGGGGAATCGAGACCCAGTACTTC; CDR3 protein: CAISGTGGIETQYF
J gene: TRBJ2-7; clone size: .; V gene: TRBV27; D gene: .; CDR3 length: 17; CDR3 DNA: TGTGCCAGCAGTTTAGCCCTATCAACGGTTGGCCGGAACGAGCAGTACTTC; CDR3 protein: CASSLALSTVGRNEQYF
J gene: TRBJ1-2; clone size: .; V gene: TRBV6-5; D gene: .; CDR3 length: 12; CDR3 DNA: TGTGCCAGCACCAGCCAGGGGTATGGCTACACCTTC; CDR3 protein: CASTSQGYGYTF
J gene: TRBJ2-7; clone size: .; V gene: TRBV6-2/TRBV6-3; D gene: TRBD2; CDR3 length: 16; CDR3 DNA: TGTGCCAGCAGTTCCCCCGGACGAGGACTAGGCTCCGAGCAGTACTTC; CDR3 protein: CASSSPGRGLGSEQYF
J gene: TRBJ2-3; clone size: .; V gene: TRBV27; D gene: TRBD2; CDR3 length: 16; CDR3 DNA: TGTGCCAGCAGTTCGCCCTTTGGCGGGGGGGCACATACGCAGTATTTT; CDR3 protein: CASSSPFGGGAHTQYF
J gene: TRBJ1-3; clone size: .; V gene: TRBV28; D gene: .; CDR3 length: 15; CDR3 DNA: TGTGCCAGCAGTCAGGGGACGGCCTCTGGAAACACCATATATTTT; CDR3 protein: CASSQGTASGNTIYF
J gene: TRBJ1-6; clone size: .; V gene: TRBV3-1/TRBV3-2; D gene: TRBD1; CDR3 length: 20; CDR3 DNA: TGTGCCAGCAGCCAAGTCCGGGACAGCCTAATATCCTCCTATAATTCACCCCTCCACTTT; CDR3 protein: CASSQVRDSLISSYNSPLHF
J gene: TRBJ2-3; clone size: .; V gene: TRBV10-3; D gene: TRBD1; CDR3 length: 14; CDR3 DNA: TGTGCCATCAGTGCGGGACAGGTCCTAGATACGCAGTATTTT; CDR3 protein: CAISAGQVLDTQYF
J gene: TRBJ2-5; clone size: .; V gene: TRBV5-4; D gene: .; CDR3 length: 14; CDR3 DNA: TGTGCCAGCAGCGGAGGACGGTACCAAGAGACCCAGTACTTC; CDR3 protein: CASSGGRYQETQYF
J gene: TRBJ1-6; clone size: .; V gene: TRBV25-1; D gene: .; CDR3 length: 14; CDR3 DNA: TGTGCCAGCAGTTTACAGGGTAGTAATTCACCCCTCCACTTT; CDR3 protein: CASSLQGSNSPLHF
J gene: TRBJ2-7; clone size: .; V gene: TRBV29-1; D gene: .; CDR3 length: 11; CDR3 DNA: TGCAGCGTCCGGGACTCCTACGAGCAGTACTTC; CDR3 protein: CSVRDSYEQYF
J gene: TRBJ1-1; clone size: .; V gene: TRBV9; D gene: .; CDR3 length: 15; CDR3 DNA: TGTGCCAGCAGCGTAGTCAGACAGGCGAACACTGAAGCTTTCTTT; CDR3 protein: CASSVVRQANTEAFF
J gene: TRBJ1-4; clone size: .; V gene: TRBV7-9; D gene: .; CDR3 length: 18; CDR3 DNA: TGTGCCAGCAGCCCGGTTGCGGGGGCTGGTTCGGTTTATGAAAAACTGTTTTTT; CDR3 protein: CASSPVAGAGSVYEKLFF
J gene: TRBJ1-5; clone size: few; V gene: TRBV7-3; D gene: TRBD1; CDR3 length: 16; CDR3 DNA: TGTGCCAGCAGCTTAATTGACAGGGAAAATAGTCAGCCCCAGCATTTT; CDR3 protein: CASSLIDRENSQPQHF
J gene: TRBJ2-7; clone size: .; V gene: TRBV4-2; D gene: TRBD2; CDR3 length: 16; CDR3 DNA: TGTGCCAGCAGCCAGCCCCTGCTAGCGGGTCCGTACGAGCAGTACTTC; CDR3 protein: CASSQPLLAGPYEQYF
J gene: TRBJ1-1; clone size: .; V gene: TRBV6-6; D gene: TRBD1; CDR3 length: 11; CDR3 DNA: TGTGCCAGCAGTAAGGACAGGGAAGCTTTCTTT; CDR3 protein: CASSKDREAFF
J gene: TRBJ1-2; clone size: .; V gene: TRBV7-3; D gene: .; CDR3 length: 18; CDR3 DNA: TGTGCCAGCAGCCCCGAACGGGGCAGGGGTGGGGGAAACTATGGCTACACCTTC; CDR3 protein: CASSPERGRGGGNYGYTF
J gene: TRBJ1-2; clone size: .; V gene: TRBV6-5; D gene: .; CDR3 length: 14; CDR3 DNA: TGTGCCAGCAGTCCAGGACAAAAGAACTATGGCTACACCTTC; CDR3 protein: CASSPGQKNYGYTF
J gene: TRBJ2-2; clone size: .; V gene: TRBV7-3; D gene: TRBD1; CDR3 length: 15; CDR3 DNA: TGTGCCAGCAGCCCCGGGACAGCGAACACCGGGGAGCTGTTTTTT; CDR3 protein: CASSPGTANTGELFF
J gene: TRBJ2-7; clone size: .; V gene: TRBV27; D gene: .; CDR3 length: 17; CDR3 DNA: TGTGCCAGCAGTTTATCACACACCGGGACACACCTTCCCGAGCAGTACTTC; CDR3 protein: CASSLSHTGTHLPEQYF
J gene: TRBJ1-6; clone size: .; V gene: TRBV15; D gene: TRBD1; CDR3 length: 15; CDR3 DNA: TGTGCCACCAGCAGTGACAGGGGCAGTAATTCACCCCTCCACTTT; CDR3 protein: CATSSDRGSNSPLHF
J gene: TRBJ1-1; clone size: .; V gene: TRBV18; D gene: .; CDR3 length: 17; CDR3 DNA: TGTGCCAGCTCACCACCTTCCTCCGTTGGTAGGGACACTGAAGCTTTCTTT; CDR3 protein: CASSPPSSVGRDTEAFF
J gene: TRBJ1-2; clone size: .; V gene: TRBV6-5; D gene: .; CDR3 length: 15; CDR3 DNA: TGTGCCAGCAGATTTTCGACAGGCACTAACTATGGCTACACCTTC; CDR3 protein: CASRFSTGTNYGYTF
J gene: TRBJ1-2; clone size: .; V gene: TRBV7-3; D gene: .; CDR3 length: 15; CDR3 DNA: TGTGCCAGCAGCTTAGAAGGCAGATACCGCTATGGCTACACCTTC; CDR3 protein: CASSLEGRYRYGYTF
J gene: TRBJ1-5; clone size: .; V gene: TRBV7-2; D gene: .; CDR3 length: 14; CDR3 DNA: TGTGCCAGCAGCAACTACAGGGCCAATCAGCCCCAGCATTTT; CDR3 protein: CASSNYRANQPQHF
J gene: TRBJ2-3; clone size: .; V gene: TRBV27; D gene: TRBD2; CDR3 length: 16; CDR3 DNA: TGTGCCAGCAGTTCCGAACTAGCGGGGGGGCCCGATACGCAGTATTTT; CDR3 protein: CASSSELAGGPDTQYF
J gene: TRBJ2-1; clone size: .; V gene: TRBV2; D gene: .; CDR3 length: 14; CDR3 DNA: TGTGCCAGCAGGGATTTGACTGGGCTCAATGAGCAGTTCTTC; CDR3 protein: CASRDLTGLNEQFF
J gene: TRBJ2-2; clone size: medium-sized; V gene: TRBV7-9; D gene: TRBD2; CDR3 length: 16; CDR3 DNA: TGTGCCAGCAGCCCCAGACTAGCATCTAGCAACGGGGAGCTGTTTTTT; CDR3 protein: CASSPRLASSNGELFF
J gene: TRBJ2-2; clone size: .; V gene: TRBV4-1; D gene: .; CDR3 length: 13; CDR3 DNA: TGCGCCAGCAGCCAGGCACCAACCGGGGAGCTGTTTTTT; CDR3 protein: CASSQAPTGELFF
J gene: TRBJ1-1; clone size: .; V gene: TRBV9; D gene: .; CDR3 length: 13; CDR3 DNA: TGTGCCAGCAGCCGAGAGGCTCTGAAGGGAGCTTTCTTT; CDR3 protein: CASSREALKGAFF